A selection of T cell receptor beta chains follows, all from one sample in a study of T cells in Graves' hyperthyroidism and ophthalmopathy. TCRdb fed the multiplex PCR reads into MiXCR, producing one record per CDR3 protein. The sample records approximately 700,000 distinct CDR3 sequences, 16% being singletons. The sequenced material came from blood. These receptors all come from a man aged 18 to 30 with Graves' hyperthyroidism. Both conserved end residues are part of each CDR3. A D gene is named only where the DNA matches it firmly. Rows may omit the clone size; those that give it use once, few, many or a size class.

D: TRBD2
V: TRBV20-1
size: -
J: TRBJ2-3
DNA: TGCAGTGTCCCAAGCGGGATAGGAGATACGCAGTATTTT
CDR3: CSVPSGIGDTQYF

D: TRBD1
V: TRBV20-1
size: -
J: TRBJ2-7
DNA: TGCAGTGCTTGGACAGGAAACTACGAGCAGTACTTC
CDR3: CSAWTGNYEQYF

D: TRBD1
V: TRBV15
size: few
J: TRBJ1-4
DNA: TGTGCCACCAGCAAAAAGACAGGGAGGGGCGAAAAACTGTTTTTT
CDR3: CATSKKTGRGEKLFF

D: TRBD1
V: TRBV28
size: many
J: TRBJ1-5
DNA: TGTGCCAGCAGCAGGGGGTCGGAGCCCCAGCATTTT
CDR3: CASSRGSEPQHF

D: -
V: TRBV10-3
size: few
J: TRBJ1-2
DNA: TGTGCCATCAGTGACGGGGGCGCTTCAAATGGCTACACCTTC
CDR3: CAISDGGASNGYTF

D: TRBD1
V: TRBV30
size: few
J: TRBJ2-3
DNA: TGTGCCTGCCAGACAGGGATACCAGATACGCAGTATTTT
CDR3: CACQTGIPDTQYF

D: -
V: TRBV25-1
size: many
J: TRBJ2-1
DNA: TGTGCCAGCAGTGACCCTTTTATCAATGAGCAGTTCTTC
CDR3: CASSDPFINEQFF

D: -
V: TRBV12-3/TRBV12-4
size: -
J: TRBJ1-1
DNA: TGTGCCAGCAGTCGCTCAGCCCGGGTGGGAGCTTTCTTT
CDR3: CASSRSARVGAFF

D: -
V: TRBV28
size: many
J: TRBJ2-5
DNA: TGTGCCAGCAGTCTTTGGACAATGGTGGGGGAGACCCAGTACTTC
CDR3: CASSLWTMVGETQYF

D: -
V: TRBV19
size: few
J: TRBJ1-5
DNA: TGTGCCAGTAGCCCAACAGGGAAAAGAGGCAATCAGCCCCAGCATTTT
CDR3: CASSPTGKRGNQPQHF

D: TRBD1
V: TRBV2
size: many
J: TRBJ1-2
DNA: TGTGCCAGCAATCAAAGACAGGGGGCCGTCTATGGCTACACCTTC
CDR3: CASNQRQGAVYGYTF

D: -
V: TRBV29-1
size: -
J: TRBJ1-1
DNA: TGCAGCGTTCCCGGGACGGTGAACACTGAAGCTTTCTTT
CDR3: CSVPGTVNTEAFF

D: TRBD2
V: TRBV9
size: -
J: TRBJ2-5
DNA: TGTGCCAGCAGCGCCGACGGGGGGGCACAAGAGACCCAGTACTTC
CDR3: CASSADGGAQETQYF

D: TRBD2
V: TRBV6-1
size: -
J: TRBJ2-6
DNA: TGTGCCAGCAGGGCCGGACTAGCGGGAAGCTCTGGGGCCAACGTCCTGACTTTC
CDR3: CASRAGLAGSSGANVLTF

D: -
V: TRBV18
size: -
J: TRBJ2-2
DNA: TGTGCCAGCTCACCAAAGGAGGCAGCGAACACCGGGGAGCTGTTTTTT
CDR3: CASSPKEAANTGELFF

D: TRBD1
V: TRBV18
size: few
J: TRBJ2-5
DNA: TGTGCCAGCTCACGATTGACAGGGACAGAGACCCAGTACTTC
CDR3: CASSRLTGTETQYF

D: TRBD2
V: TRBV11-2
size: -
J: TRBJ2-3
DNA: TGTGCCAGCAGCCCTACTAGCGGGAGATCCCCAGATACGCAGTATTTT
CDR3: CASSPTSGRSPDTQYF

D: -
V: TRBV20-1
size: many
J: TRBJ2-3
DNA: TGCAGTGCTCCCGCCCAGGGACTCCCCGTCCCAGATACGCAGTATTTT
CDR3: CSAPAQGLPVPDTQYF

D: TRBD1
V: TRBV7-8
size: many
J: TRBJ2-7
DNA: TGTGCCAGCCGCTGGGACAGTACCTACGAGCAGTACTTC
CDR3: CASRWDSTYEQYF

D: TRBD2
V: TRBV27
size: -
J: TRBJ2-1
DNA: TGTGCCACCTCTATGCGGGAGGACGGCAATGAGCAGTTCTTC
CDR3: CATSMREDGNEQFF

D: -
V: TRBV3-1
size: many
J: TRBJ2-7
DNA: TGTGCCAGCAGCCAAGACCTCGGCCGGGACACATTCTACGAGCAGTACTTC
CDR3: CASSQDLGRDTFYEQYF

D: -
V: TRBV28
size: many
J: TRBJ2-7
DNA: TGTGCCACCGGACCAGGGGACATCTCCTACGAGCAGTACTTC
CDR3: CATGPGDISYEQYF

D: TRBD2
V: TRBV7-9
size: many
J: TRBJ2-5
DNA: TGTGCCAGCAGCTCCCTTCGGGCTAGCGGGAGGCCGGGTGAGACCCAGTACTTC
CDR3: CASSSLRASGRPGETQYF